This T cell receptor (beta chain) appears in the sequencing data of a study of shared clonotypes between healthy human individuals (TCRdb year 2020). Regarding the complete study: The cohort comprised a couple of women and a few men aged 18 to 49 years. For each donor, CD4 naive and CD4 memory were each given three plates, CD8 naive was given two plates, and CD8 memory was given one plate. Blood TCR repertoires of a handful of healthy adults were deeply sequenced to estimate repertoire size and the extent of clonotype sharing between individuals. Libraries were prepared and TCR repertoires were sequenced by different laboratories using diverse techniques, in order to increase sequencing depth and limit assay-specific biases. Each donor's leukapheresis produced roughly between about 0.9 and 9.5 billion PBMCs.

The germline V gene gives CDR1 as MDHEN and CDR2 as SYDVKM. There are 15 amino acids in the CDR3, from cysteine to phenylalanine inclusive. Of all the DNA, just the CDR3 is kept, 45 bases in frame from base 1. The junction shows trimming of 3 bases on V and 4 bases on J, and the gene matches do not reach 3 bases of it. The donors were healthy, HIV-negative adults who had no recently reported acute infections or vaccinations. Only Caucasian adults living in Nashville, Tennessee, USA were represented among the donors. CD4+ T cells were enriched through magnetic negative selection, after which naive cells were positively selected on CD45RA and the remaining negative fraction served as the memory subset. Blood was obtained by leukapheresis, after which PBMCs were separated by Ficoll-Histopaque density gradient centrifugation and cryopreserved in liquid nitrogen vapor phase. Analytical flow cytometry was used to check the purity and quantity of every magnetically sorted T cell population. From each sorted fraction, genomic DNA was isolated and quantified by UV absorbance on a Nanodrop 2000c.

Concerning this clone itself: Its target antigen remains unknown. No base-level quality is on record; no much larger clone is a single base apart. This same CDR3 is encoded by further DNA sequences in the sample.

General study outcomes and caveats: Across four donors, approximately 5% of naive CD4, over 3% of naive CD8, about 2% of memory CD4, and approximately 0.42% of memory CD8 clonotypes were shared. Clonotypes shared by all four sorted-subset donors showed higher generation probabilities than non-shared clonotypes. Even with the large sequencing depth, rarefaction of the sorted-subset datasets indicated that sequencing was incomplete. Sampling was limited to blood, and TCR repertoires in tissue likely differ from TCR repertoires in blood. Estimated clonotype richness was generally larger for naive than for memory subsets. Because the study included only a small number of donors, the genetic and exposure-history diversity represented was limited. Pairwise subsampling led to the expectation that sequencing depth would affect the degree of clonotype sharing among donors.

Using the deep immunoSEQ assay, multiplex PCR amplified TCR CDR3 regions from genomic DNA. Extracted genomic DNA from each cell subset was distributed evenly across all wells of several immunoSEQ 96-well plates, and each plate was treated as a replicate. For sorted subsets, each replicate PCR was loaded with 200 ng genomic DNA, equivalent to approximately 33,000 T cell genomes. Purified libraries were quantified with a Qubit 3.0 fluorometer, sized on a Bioanalyzer 2100, and re-quantified with the KAPA Library Quantification kit. A separate single-read 150-cycle Illumina NextSeq 550 flow cell was used to sequence each immunoSEQ 96-well plate. On the study's bioinformatics: Because the immunoSEQ output held only junctional sequences and lacked quality scores, the filtering could not match the filtering applied to full-length reads. To assign V/J genes and CDR3, sequences were annotated against IMGT germline references using PyIR, a Python wrapper for IgBLAST v1.9. Any read was removed if the V/J assignment was weak (E-value above 1e-6), the CDR3 was missing, or the read contained stop codons, out-of-frame junctions, or ambiguous translated residues. A V3J clonotype was defined by an identical inferred V gene, J gene, and CDR3 amino acid sequence. The percentage overlap between two repertoires was calculated by dividing the number of shared unique clonotypes by the size of the smaller repertoire. Richness of each repertoire was evaluated using RTK rarefaction, the Chao1 estimator, and Recon v2.1 estimates of unobserved clonotypes. For all TCRbeta clonotypes obtained by the gDNA method from several donors, generation probabilities were computed with OLGA. TCRdb retrieved this table from immuneACCESS and kept in-frame rearrangements only. Not all clones are present; in checked studies, unresolved V genes account for under half, and no reason is known for the remainder. That table gives V, J and clone size, and the DNA gave D and trimming. This sample gives some 1,600,000 clones in total; 95% to 99% of them show up just once. Together, the top ten hold about 0.45% of the sample.

The chain uses TRBV28 and TRBJ1-2; TRBD1 matches 12 bases in the middle. The receptor comes from a young man in good health. Sequencing input: naive CD4+ T cells sorted from blood. The sample's cell subset or site, from its label and the paper: CD45RA+ positively selected. The encoded CDR3 is CASSFGTGGGYGYTF. The DNA reads as follows: TGTGCCAGCAGTTTTGGGACAGGGGGCGGCTATGGCTACACCTTC.